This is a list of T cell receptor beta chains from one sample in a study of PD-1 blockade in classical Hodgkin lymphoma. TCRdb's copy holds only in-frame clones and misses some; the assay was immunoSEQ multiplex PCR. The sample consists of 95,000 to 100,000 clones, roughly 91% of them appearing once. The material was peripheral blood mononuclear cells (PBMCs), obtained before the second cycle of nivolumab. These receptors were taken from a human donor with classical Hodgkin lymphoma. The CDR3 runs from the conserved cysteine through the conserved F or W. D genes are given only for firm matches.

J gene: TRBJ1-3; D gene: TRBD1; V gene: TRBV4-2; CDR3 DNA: TGTGCCAGCAGCTGGGACAGTCGGGACGACACCATATATTTT; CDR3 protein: CASSWDSRDDTIYF
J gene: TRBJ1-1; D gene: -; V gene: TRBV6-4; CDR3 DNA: TGTGCCAGCAGTGACTCGAATACAGCCGAAGCTTTCTTT; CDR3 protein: CASSDSNTAEAFF
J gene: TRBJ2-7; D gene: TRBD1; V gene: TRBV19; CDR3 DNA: TGTGCCAGTAGTCACGGGACAGGGGTATCCTACGAGCAGTACTTC; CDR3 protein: CASSHGTGVSYEQYF
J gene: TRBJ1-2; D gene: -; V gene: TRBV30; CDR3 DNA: TGTGCCTGGAGTTCTCTTGGCTACACCTTC; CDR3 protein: CAWSSLGYTF
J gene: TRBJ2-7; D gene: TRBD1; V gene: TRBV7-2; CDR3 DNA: TGTGCCAGCAGCTTCCCACAGGGGGTATGGTACGAGCAGTACTTC; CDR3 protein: CASSFPQGVWYEQYF
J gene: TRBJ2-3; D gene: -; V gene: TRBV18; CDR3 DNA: TGTGCCAGCTCACCAGTCACCCCTAGCACAGATACGCAGTATTTT; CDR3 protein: CASSPVTPSTDTQYF
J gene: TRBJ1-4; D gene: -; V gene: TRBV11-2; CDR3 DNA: TGTGCCAGCAGCTTAGATTGGGGGGAATTGGAAAAACTGTTTTTT; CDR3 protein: CASSLDWGELEKLFF
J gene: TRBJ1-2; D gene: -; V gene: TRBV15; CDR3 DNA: TGTGCCACCAGCGGAACTACAGGGTTTTATGGCTACACCTTC; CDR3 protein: CATSGTTGFYGYTF
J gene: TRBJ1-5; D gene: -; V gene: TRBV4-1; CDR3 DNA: TGCGCCAGCAGCTCGGGGCATGGCAATCAGCCCCAGCATTTT; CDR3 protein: CASSSGHGNQPQHF
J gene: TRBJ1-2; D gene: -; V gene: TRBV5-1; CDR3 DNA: TGCGCCAGCAGCTTGGTAGGGTCTAACTATGGCTACACCTTC; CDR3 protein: CASSLVGSNYGYTF